This T cell receptor beta chain was found in a study of blood T cell repertoires in COVID-19. Study at large: Sites in the United States, Italy and Spain provided acute and convalescent COVID-19 samples.

The method was immunoSEQ multiplex PCR; TCRdb's version includes in-frame clones alone and lacks a portion of them. The sample holds hundreds of thousands of clones; about 85% are singletons and the top ten take approximately 3%. Participants reported their clinical history, and cohort assignment relied on those reports. All recovered Cohort 3 donors got two negative PCRs, got clearance, or saw symptom resolution. CDR1 and CDR2 from the germline V gene are MDHEN and SYDVKM. Trimming took 5 bases from V and 5 from J; bases not matched to a gene: 3. The CDR3 is 14 residues long. Sequencing used PBMCs or T cells enriched from blood (not recorded which). The TCR sequence derives from a woman in her 50s who had recovered from COVID-19. J is TRBJ2-5 and V is TRBV28; 12 nucleotides match TRBD2. CDR3 sequence reads: CASSPSGRVETQYF. For the CDR3, the DNA is TGTGCCAGCAGTCCTAGCGGGAGGGTTGAGACCCAGTACTTC.